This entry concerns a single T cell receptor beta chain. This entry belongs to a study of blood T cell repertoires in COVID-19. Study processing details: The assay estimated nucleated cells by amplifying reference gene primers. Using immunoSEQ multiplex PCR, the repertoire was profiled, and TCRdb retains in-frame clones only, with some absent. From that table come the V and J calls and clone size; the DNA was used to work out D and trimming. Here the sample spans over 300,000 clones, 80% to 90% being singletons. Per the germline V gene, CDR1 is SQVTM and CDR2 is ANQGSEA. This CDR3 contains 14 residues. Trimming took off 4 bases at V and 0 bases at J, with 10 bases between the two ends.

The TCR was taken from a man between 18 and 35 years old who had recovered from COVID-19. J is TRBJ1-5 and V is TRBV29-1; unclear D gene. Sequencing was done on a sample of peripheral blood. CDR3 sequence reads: CSVGSGYSNQPQHF. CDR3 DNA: TGCAGCGTTGGTAGCGGTTATAGCAATCAGCCCCAGCATTTT.